Described below is a single T cell receptor beta chain sequence and its context. This sample stems from a study of control samples from healthy donors and cancer patients. The CDR3 is made up of 14 amino acids. The germline CDR1 and CDR2 sequences are MNHEY and SVGAGI. Trimming removed 2 bases at V and 5 bases at J, with 10 bases between. Profiling relied on immunoSEQ multiplex PCR, and the TCRdb table lists in-frame clones only, not all of them. The sample holds some 120,000 clones, 85% to 95% seen once. The sequencing sample was made of blood. The chain recombines TRBV6-5 with TRBJ2-1; a weak D match, TRBD2 (6 bases). The receptor was derived from a man aged 30-40 years in good health. The CDR3 sequence is CASSYGGNHNEQFF. The DNA for the CDR3 is TGTGCCAGCAGTTACGGCGGGAACCACAATGAGCAGTTCTTC.